This T cell receptor (beta chain) comes out of a study of control samples from healthy donors and cancer patients. Sequencing used immunoSEQ multiplex PCR; TCRdb keeps in-frame clones, though not all of them. The sample lists approximately 160,000 clones, 92% occurring once. The CDR3 covers 13 residues. Germline V gene data show CDR1 as SNHLY and CDR2 as FYNNEI. V was shortened by 4 bases and J by 0 bases, with 5 bases between the two germline ends. The sequence was collected from a woman in her twenties or thirties in good health. Sequencing was carried out using blood. The genes are TRBV2 and TRBJ2-3; unclear D gene. The CDR3 DNA follows: TGTGCCAGCAGTGCTCCCAGCACAGATACGCAGTATTTT. Its translation is CASSAPSTDTQYF.